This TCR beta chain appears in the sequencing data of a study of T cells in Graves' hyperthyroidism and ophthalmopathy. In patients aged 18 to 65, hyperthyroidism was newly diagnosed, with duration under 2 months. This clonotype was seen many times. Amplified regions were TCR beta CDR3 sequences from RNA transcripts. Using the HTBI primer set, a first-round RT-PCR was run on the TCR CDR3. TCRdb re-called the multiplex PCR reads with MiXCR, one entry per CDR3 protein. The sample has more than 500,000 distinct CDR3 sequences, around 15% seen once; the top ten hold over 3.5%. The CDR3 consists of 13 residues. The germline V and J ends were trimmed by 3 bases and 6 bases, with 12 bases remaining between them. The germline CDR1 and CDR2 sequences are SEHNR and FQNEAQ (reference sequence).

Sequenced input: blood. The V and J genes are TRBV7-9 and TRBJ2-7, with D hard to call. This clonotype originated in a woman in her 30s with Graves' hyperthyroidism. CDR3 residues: CASSLNTIREQYF. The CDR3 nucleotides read TGTGCCAGCAGCTTGAATACGATCCGCGAGCAGTACTTC. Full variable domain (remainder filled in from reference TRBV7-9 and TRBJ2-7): DTGVSQNPRHKITKRGQNVTFRCDPISEHNRLYWYRQTLGQGPEFLTYFQNEAQLEKSRLLSDRFSAERPKGSFSTLEIQRTEQGDSAMYLCASSLNTIREQYFGPGTRLTVT.